This T cell receptor (beta chain) was documented in a study of cytomegalovirus exposure and HLA in healthy donors. Findings of the study overall: An analysis done earlier found most TCR beta V segments productive about 87% or about 30% of the time. TRBV6-2, TRBV6-3 and some other V segments were excluded as indistinguishable.

PCR involved 60 Vbeta and 13 Jbeta primers. As handled by the study authors: There were 70 million to 95 million unique TCR beta chains by a later count, and 10 million to 12 million of them were shared. Sequencing used immunoSEQ multiplex PCR; TCRdb keeps in-frame clones, though not all of them. V and J calls and clone size are as listed in that table; D and trimming were resolved from the DNA. The data show roughly 100,000 clones, less than 85% seen once. Those who donated were healthy bone marrow donors. Trimming removed 0 bases from V and 3 bases from J, with 12 bases in between. CDR3 length: 15 residues. Germline V gene lookup returns CDR1 SGDLS and CDR2 YYNGEE. On this clone: Antigen unknown.

The source is a man in his forties or fifties in good health and CMV-seropositive. The sequenced sample consisted of PBMCs. The V gene is TRBV9, the J gene TRBJ1-1; no firm D call. The CDR3 sequence is CASSVGGGLDTEAFF. DNA of the CDR3: TGTGCCAGCAGCGTAGGTGGAGGCTTAGACACTGAAGCTTTCTTT.